The 23 T cell receptor beta chains below all came from one sample that was sequenced in a study of T cells after yellow fever vaccination. TCRdb used MiXCR to reprocess the 5' RACE reads, holding one entry per CDR3 protein. The sample gives over 200,000 distinct CDR3 sequences, roughly 6.2% of which show up once; about 1% is in the top ten. Sequenced material: CD4+ T cells sorted from PBMCs, taken on the day of the yellow fever booster vaccination. The origin of the receptors is a man younger than 40 who received the YFV17D yellow fever vaccine.

The chain is built from TRBV20-1 and TRBJ1-2; D is perhaps TRBD1 (5 bases). V was cut by 6 bases and J by 3 bases, with 17 bases left in between. The CDR3 contains 14 residues. Germline CDR1 reads DFQATT; CDR2 reads SNEGSKA (reference sequence). CDR3 region: CSAYDGARDYGYTF. CDR3 coding DNA: TGCAGTGCCTACGATGGGGCCCGCGACTATGGCTACACCTTC.

Details on this clonotype: A much larger clone differs by one base, so this may be a read error. The chain couples TRBV20-1 to TRBJ2-7; 7 positions match TRBD1. The CDR3 runs 16 residues. CDR1 and CDR2 from the germline V gene are DFQATT and SNEGSKA (reference sequence). V lost 3 bases to trimming and J lost 2 bases; unmatched junction nucleotides: 13. CDR3 region: CSASLSTGKITYEQYF. The DNA of the CDR3 is TGCAGTGCTAGTCTCTCGACAGGGAAAATAACCTACGAGCAGTACTTC.

This clonotype has ten or more counts. The V and J genes are TRBV5-1 and TRBJ2-1; 8 bases match TRBD2. Germline V gene lookup returns CDR1 SGHRS and CDR2 YFSETQ. The junction had 11 bases not matched to a gene; V was cut back by 4 bases and J by 2 bases. CDR3 length: 17 residues. This CDR3 is CASSPEGGRTAYNEQFF. In DNA, the CDR3 is TGCGCCAGCAGCCCGGAGGGCGGGAGGACGGCCTACAATGAGCAGTTCTTC.

The chain carries TRBV11-2 and TRBJ2-3; D is undetermined. This CDR3 is built from 16 residues. CDR1 and CDR2 (germline): SGHAT, FQNNGV. Trimming cost V 5 bases and J 3 bases, with 18 bases left between them. The CDR3 is CASSTGSVGRTDTQYF. As DNA, the CDR3 is TGTGCCAGCAGCACGGGTTCGGTGGGTAGGACAGATACGCAGTATTTT.

The gene calls are TRBV6-1 and TRBJ2-3; the D gene could be TRBD1 or TRBD2 (5 bases each). Germline V gives CDR1 MNHNS, CDR2 SASEGT. Trimming pared 6 bases from V and 0 bases from J, leaving 16 bases between. The CDR3 loop spans 16 amino acids. CDR3 region: CASRREGLSSTDTQYF. CDR3 DNA sequence: TGTGCCAGCAGAAGAGAGGGGTTATCTAGCACAGATACGCAGTATTTT.

The chain uses TRBV20-1 and TRBJ2-1, with 10 bases aligning to TRBD2. Germline V gene data show CDR1 as DFQATT and CDR2 as SNEGSKA (reference sequence). V gave up 3 bases and J gave up 9 bases; unmatched junction bases: 2. The CDR3 totals 12 residues. The CDR3 DNA reads as TGCAGTGCTAGTAGACTAGCGGGTGAGCAGTTCTTC. Translating it yields CSASRLAGEQFF.

This clonotype was detected only a few times. The chain couples TRBV12-3 or TRBV12-4 to TRBJ1-1, with D perhaps TRBD1 (6 bases). The CDR3 spans 14 residues. V was shortened by 4 bases and J by 5 bases, with 14 bases between the two germline ends. CDR3 nucleotides: TGTGCCAGCAGTTCTCAGGGGCGCGGGACTGAAGCTTTCTTT. Protein product: CASSSQGRGTEAFF.

This clonotype was counted ten times or more. The genes are TRBV7-2 and TRBJ2-2; D is undetermined. There are 12 residues in the CDR3. Trimming removed 4 bases from V and 13 bases from J, with 13 bases in between. Looked up from germline, CDR1 is SGHTA and CDR2 is FQGNSA. The CDR3 reads CASSSYISRLFF. The CDR3 bases are TGTGCCAGCAGCTCCTACATATCTAGGCTGTTTTTT.

The chain carries TRBV2 and TRBJ2-2; 8 nucleotides match TRBD1. The germline V gene encodes CDR1 SNHLY and CDR2 FYNNEI. The CDR3 totals 13 residues. J gave up 6 bases and V 9 bases, and 6 bases lay outside the gene matches. The CDR3 bases are TGTGCCAGTACGGGACAGGTGGCCGGGGAGCTGTTTTTT. Translation gives CASTGQVAGELFF.

The chain has TRBV20-1 and TRBJ2-7, with 10 nucleotides matching TRBD2. With V trimmed by 2 bases and J by 4 bases, 11 bases remained unmatched. The CDR3 contains 16 residues. Germline CDR1 DFQATT, CDR2 SNEGSKA (reference sequence). Here the CDR3 DNA reads TGCAGTGCTAGATCTTCTAGCGGGAGTAGTTATTACGAGCAGTACTTC. This encodes CSARSSSGSSYYEQYF.

Here the CDR3 DNA reads TGTGCCAGCAGCTCTACAGGGATAATGAACACTGAAGCTTTCTTT. As protein: CASSSTGIMNTEAFF. The genes are TRBV5-4 and TRBJ1-1; possibly TRBD1 for D (6 bases). Trimming removed 3 bases at V and 0 bases at J, with 12 bases between. Germline values: CDR1 SGHNT, CDR2 YYREEE (reference sequence). The CDR3 covers 15 residues.

The chain joins TRBV27 to TRBJ1-4, with D unresolved. V was shortened by 6 bases and J by 4 bases, with 15 bases between the two germline ends. Germline values: CDR1 MNHEY, CDR2 SMNVEV (reference sequence). This CDR3 has 15 residues. CDR3 in amino acids: CASSKTGNHNEKLFF. DNA of the CDR3: TGTGCCAGCAGCAAAACCGGGAATCATAATGAAAAACTGTTTTTT.

This rearrangement joins TRBV20-1 to TRBJ2-5; D uncertain. The CDR3 covers 12 residues. Trimming removed 4 bases at V and 7 bases at J, with 13 bases between. Germline V CDR1 and CDR2: DFQATT, SNEGSKA (reference sequence). The CDR3 protein is CSAIPAPGTQYF. The CDR3 DNA reads TGCAGTGCTATCCCCGCGCCCGGGACCCAGTACTTC.

This clonotype was counted between two and nine times. V is TRBV7-2 and J is TRBJ2-3; TRBD1 is a possible D gene (5 bases). The V gene lost 1 base and the J gene lost 11 bases, with 13 bases spanning the gap. Germline lookup yields CDR1 SGHTA and CDR2 FQGNSA. The CDR3 is made up of 13 amino acids. CDR3: CASSLVTAGGQYF. The CDR3 DNA is TGTGCCAGCAGCTTAGTGACAGCAGGCGGGCAGTATTTT.

V is TRBV7-2 and J is TRBJ2-1; TRBD2 aligns across 7 bases. Germline V gene data show CDR1 as SGHTA and CDR2 as FQGNSA. There are 17 residues in the CDR3. V lost 5 bases and J lost 3; bases outside the gene matches: 13. CDR3 loop: CASSADLLATGYNEQFF. DNA of the CDR3: TGTGCCAGCAGCGCCGACCTACTAGCGACCGGCTACAATGAGCAGTTCTTC.

The sample holds a few counts of this clonotype. V and J are TRBV10-3 and TRBJ2-6; TRBD2 is a possible D gene (5 bases). Germline CDR1 reads ENHRY; CDR2 reads SYGVKD. The CDR3 sequence is 18 residues long. V lost 6 bases and J lost 1, with 19 bases in between. CDR3 bases: TGTGCCATCAGCGCGCGCTCCCCTGGGAGTTCTGGGGCCAACGTCCTGACTTTC. It translates to CAISARSPGSSGANVLTF.

A few counts support this clonotype. The chain is built from TRBV20-1 and TRBJ2-1; 7 nucleotides line up with TRBD2. The V and J ends lost 6 bases and 4 bases, in that order; junction bases with no gene match: 15. The CDR3 is made up of 16 amino acids. CDR1 is DFQATT and CDR2 is SNEGSKA in the germline V gene (reference sequence). For the CDR3, the DNA is TGCAGTGCCCCCGGCCGAAGCGGGACCGATTACAATGAGCAGTTCTTC. Its protein is CSAPGRSGTDYNEQFF.

Note on this clonotype: It may be a read error: a sequence one base away is much more abundant. CDR3 region: CASSLALADFNEQFF. The CDR3 nucleotides are TGCGCCAGCAGCTTGGCTCTAGCGGACTTCAATGAGCAGTTCTTC. The chain uses TRBV5-1 and TRBJ2-1, with 7 bases aligning to TRBD2. This CDR3 is 15 amino acids long. Trimming took 0 bases from V and 6 from J; bases not matched to a gene: 6. Looked up from germline, CDR1 is SGHRS and CDR2 is YFSETQ.

This sequence joins TRBV12-3 or TRBV12-4 and TRBJ2-3, with 13 positions matching TRBD2. This CDR3 has 15 residues. J lost 5 bases, V lost 3 bases, and 2 bases had no gene match. CDR3 region: CASSLGTSGKDTQYF. The CDR3 DNA reads as TGTGCCAGCAGTTTGGGGACTAGCGGGAAAGATACGCAGTATTTT.

This chain links TRBV6-2 or TRBV6-3 with TRBJ2-5; D is undetermined. CDR1 and CDR2 from the germline V gene are MNHEY and SVGEGT. This CDR3 has 13 amino acids. Trimming removed 6 bases from V and 1 base from J, with 9 bases in between. The CDR3 coding sequence is TGTGCCAGCAGAAAGACACCCCAAGAGACCCAGTACTTC. Protein product: CASRKTPQETQYF.

The chain links TRBV11-2 to TRBJ2-1; unclear D gene. Germline loops: CDR1 SGHAT, CDR2 FQNNGV. V dropped 1 base and J dropped 8 bases, with 9 bases sitting between them. The CDR3 consists of 13 residues. For the CDR3, the DNA is TGTGCCAGCAGCTTAGTGAGGTGGGATGAGCAGTTCTTC. Translated, it gives CASSLVRWDEQFF.

J is TRBJ2-1 and V is TRBV5-6; D may be TRBD1 (5 bases). Per the germline V gene, CDR1 is SGHDT and CDR2 is YYEEEE. This CDR3 region has 14 residues. Between the trimmed V and J ends, which lost 0 bases and 4 bases, there was a span of 8 bases. The CDR3 DNA is TGTGCCAGCAGCTTGGGACAGAGGTACAATGAGCAGTTCTTC. Encoded protein: CASSLGQRYNEQFF.

The genes are TRBV4-3 and TRBJ2-3; D remains ambiguous. CDR3 size: 14 residues. V was trimmed by 0 bases and J by 6 bases, leaving 10 bases between them. Germline CDR1 and CDR2: LGHNA and YSLEER. CDR3: CASSQDIFPDTQYF. The DNA of the CDR3 is TGCGCCAGCAGCCAAGATATTTTTCCGGATACGCAGTATTTT.